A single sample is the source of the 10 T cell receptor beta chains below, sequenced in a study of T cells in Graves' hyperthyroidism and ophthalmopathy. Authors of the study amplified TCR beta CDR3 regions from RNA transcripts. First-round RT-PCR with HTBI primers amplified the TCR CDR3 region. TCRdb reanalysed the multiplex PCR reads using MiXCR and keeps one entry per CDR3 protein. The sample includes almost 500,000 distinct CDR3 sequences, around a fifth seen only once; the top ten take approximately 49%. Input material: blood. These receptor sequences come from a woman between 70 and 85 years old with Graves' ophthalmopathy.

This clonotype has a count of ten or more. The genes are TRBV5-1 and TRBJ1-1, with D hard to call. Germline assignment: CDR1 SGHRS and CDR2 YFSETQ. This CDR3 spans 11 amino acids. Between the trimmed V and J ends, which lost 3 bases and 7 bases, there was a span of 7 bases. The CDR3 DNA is TGCGCCAGCAGCTCGGGCCTTGAAGCTTTCTTT. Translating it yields CASSSGLEAFF.

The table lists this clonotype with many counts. CDR3 protein: CASSQDWGAPTMNTEAFF. The CDR3 nucleotides are TGTGCCAGCAGCCAAGACTGGGGGGCGCCAACCATGAACACTGAAGCTTTCTTT. J is TRBJ1-1 and V is TRBV3-1, with a tentative D call TRBD1 (6 bases). The germline V gene encodes CDR1 LGHDT and CDR2 YNNKEL (reference sequence). The V end was cut by 0 bases, the J end by 0 bases, with 17 bases between. The CDR3 covers 18 residues.

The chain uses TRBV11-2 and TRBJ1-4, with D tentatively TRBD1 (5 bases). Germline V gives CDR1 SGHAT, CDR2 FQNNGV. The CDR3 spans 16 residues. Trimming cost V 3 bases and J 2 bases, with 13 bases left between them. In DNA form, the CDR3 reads TGTGCCAGCAGCTTTCAGGGATGGATGACTAATGAAAAACTGTTTTTT. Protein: CASSFQGWMTNEKLFF.

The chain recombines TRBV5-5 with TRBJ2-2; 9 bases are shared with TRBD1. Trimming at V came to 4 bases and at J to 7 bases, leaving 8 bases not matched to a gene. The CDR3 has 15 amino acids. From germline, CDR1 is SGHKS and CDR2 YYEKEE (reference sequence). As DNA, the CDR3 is TGTGCCAGCAGCGTCCGGGACAGGGTTGACGGGGAGCTGTTTTTT. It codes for CASSVRDRVDGELFF.

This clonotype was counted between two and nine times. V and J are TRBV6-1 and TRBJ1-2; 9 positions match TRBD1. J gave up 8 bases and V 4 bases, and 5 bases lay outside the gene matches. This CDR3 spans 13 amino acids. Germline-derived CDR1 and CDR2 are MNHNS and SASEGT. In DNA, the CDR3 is TGTGCCAGCAGTGGCCGGACAGGGGACGGCTACACCTTC. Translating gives CASSGRTGDGYTF.

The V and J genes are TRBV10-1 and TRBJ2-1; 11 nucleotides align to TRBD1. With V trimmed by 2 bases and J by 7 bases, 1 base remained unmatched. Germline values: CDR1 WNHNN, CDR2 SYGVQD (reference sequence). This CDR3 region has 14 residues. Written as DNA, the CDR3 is TGCGCCAGCAGTGAGGGACAGGGGGCAAATGAGCAGTTCTTC. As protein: CASSEGQGANEQFF.

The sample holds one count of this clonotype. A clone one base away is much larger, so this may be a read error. CDR3 amino acids: CASLPRQGGTEAFF. The CDR3 coding sequence is TGTGCCAGCTTACCACGACAGGGCGGCACTGAAGCTTTCTTT. The V and J genes are TRBV18 and TRBJ1-1; 7 positions agree with TRBD1. Germline-derived CDR1 and CDR2 are KGHSH and LQKENI. The CDR3 covers 14 residues. The entire variable domain, with the rest obtained from reference TRBV18 and TRBJ1-1, is as follows: NAGVMQNPRHLVRRRGQEARLRCSPMKGHSHVYWYRQLPEEGLKFMVYLQKENIIDESGMPKERFSAEFPKEGPSILRIQQVVRGDSAAYFCASLPRQGGTEAFFGQGTRLTVV.

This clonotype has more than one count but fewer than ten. The CDR3 spells CASSPPAETYGYTF. The CDR3 region has the DNA TGTGCCAGCTCACCACCGGCAGAGACTTATGGCTACACCTTC. The chain joins TRBV18 to TRBJ1-2; D remains ambiguous. Germline CDR1 reads KGHSH; CDR2 reads LQKENI. V was clipped by 0 bases and J by 5 bases, with 10 bases between them. This CDR3 is 14 amino acids long.

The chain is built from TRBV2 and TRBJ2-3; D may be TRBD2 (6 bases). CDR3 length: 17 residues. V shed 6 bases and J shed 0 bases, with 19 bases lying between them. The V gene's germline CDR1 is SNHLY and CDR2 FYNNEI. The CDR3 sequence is CASSLRDFLSSTDTQYF. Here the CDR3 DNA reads TGTGCCAGCAGCCTCCGGGACTTCTTATCTAGCACAGATACGCAGTATTTT.

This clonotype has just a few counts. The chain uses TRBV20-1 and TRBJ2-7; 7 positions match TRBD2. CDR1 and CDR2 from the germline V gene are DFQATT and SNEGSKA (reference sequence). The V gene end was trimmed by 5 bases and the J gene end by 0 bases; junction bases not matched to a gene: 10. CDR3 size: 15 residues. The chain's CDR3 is CSARSLGGSSYEQYF. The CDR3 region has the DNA TGCAGTGCTCGTTCCCTGGGGGGGTCCTCCTACGAGCAGTACTTC.